Shown below are 29 T cell receptor beta chains from a single sample sequenced in a study of OX40 agonist ivuxolimab in advanced cancers. Assay used: immunoSEQ multiplex PCR; TCRdb lists only in-frame clones, some missing. Among fewer than 110,000 clones listed, around 90% were seen once. The sequenced sample was CD4+ or CD8+ T cells sorted from blood, obtained in a trial of the OX40 agonist ivuxolimab. The receptors originated from an adult with an advanced solid tumor such as melanoma, head and neck, liver or kidney cancer.

The chain is built from TRBV28 and TRBJ1-1; the match to TRBD1 covers 8 bases. Germline V gives CDR1 MDHEN, CDR2 SYDVKM. J was trimmed by 3 bases and V by 6 bases; bases with no gene match: 9. The CDR3 runs to 15 residues. The CDR3 reads CASRAFGQGDTEAFF. CDR3 nucleotide sequence: TGTGCCAGCAGGGCTTTCGGACAGGGTGACACTGAAGCTTTCTTT. The variable domain in full, with the rest retrieved from reference TRBV28 and TRBJ1-1, is DVKVTQSSRYLVKRTGEKVFLECVQDMDHENMFWYRQDPGLGLRLIYFSYDVKMKEKGDIPEGYSVSREKKERFSLILESASTNQTSMYLCASRAFGQGDTEAFFGQGTRLTVV.

V gene TRBV6-6 combines with J gene TRBJ1-5; D remains unclear. The CDR3 loop spans 14 amino acids. Deletions cut 3 bases from V and 2 bases from J, with 8 bases between. From germline, CDR1 is MNHNY and CDR2 SVGAGI (reference sequence). The CDR3 sequence: CASSYLFGNQPQHF. In DNA, the CDR3 is TGTGCCAGCAGTTATCTCTTTGGCAATCAGCCCCAGCATTTT.

The V and J genes are TRBV7-9 and TRBJ2-3; 7 bases fit TRBD2. The CDR3 is 17 amino acids. V was pared by 5 bases and J by 0 bases, with 11 bases of the junction left unmatched. Germline V lookup: CDR1 SEHNR, CDR2 FQNEAQ (reference sequence). For the CDR3, the DNA is TGTGCCAGCAGCACAGACAGACTAGCACCTAGCACAGATACGCAGTATTTT. The encoded protein is CASSTDRLAPSTDTQYF.

The chain employs TRBV5-8 and TRBJ1-2, with TRBD1 matching 9 bases. Germline V CDR1 and CDR2: SGHTS, YDEGEE. With 3 bases clipped from V and 7 bases from J, the junction kept 4 bases outside the gene matches. This CDR3 has 13 residues. The CDR3 DNA reads TGTGCCAGCAGCTCGGGACAGGGTCCTGGCTACACCTTC. It is translated as CASSSGQGPGYTF.

The V call is TRBV2, the J call TRBJ2-7; 8 nucleotides agree with TRBD1. Per germline, CDR1 SNHLY and CDR2 FYNNEI. V gave up 6 bases and J gave up 2 bases; unmatched junction bases: 3. This CDR3 comprises 13 residues. The CDR3 loop reads CASRQGVTYEQYF. CDR3 coding DNA: TGTGCCAGCAGACAGGGGGTGACCTACGAGCAGTACTTC.

CDR3 sequence (DNA): TGCGCCAGCAAACAGGGGGCTAATGAAAAACTGTTTTTT. Protein: CASKQGANEKLFF. The genes are TRBV5-1 and TRBJ1-4; 8 nucleotides match TRBD1. V was pared by 6 bases and J by 3 bases, with 1 base of the junction left unmatched. This CDR3 is built from 13 residues. Germline CDR1 reads SGHRS; CDR2 reads YFSETQ.

The chain recombines TRBV9 with TRBJ2-1, with a tentative D call TRBD2 (6 bases). CDR1 and CDR2 (germline): SGDLS, YYNGEE. V lost 7 bases, J lost 4 bases, and 18 bases lay in between. This CDR3 is built from 15 residues. The CDR3 sequence is CASAGGAGTYNEQFF. The CDR3, as DNA: TGTGCCAGCGCCGGTGGGGCGGGAACTTACAATGAGCAGTTCTTC. Full variable domain (outside the CDR3, taken from reference TRBV9 and TRBJ2-1): DSGVTQTPKHLITATGQRVTLRCSPRSGDLSVYWYQQSLDQGLQFLIQYYNGEERAKGNILERFSAQQFPDLHSELNLSSLELGDSALYFCASAGGAGTYNEQFFGPGTRLTVL.

The gene calls are TRBV7-2 and TRBJ2-7; D is ambiguous. The CDR3 runs to 14 residues. V was clipped by 5 bases and J by 2 bases, with 13 bases between them. Looked up from germline, CDR1 is SGHTA and CDR2 is FQGNSA. The CDR3 region has the DNA TGTGCCAGCAGCCGTGGGATGTCGGCCTACGAGCAGTACTTC. This gives the protein CASSRGMSAYEQYF.

The chain recombines TRBV27 with TRBJ2-7, with unresolved D. This CDR3 is built from 14 residues. The V and J ends lost 1 base and 6 bases respectively, with 13 bases between them. CDR1 is MNHEY, CDR2 SMNVEV, per germline (reference sequence). The chain's CDR3 is CASSLLGVPSEQYF. The CDR3 DNA reads as TGTGCCAGCAGTTTATTAGGCGTCCCTAGCGAGCAGTACTTC.

This chain links TRBV5-1 with TRBJ2-5, with D unresolved. V was trimmed by 3 bases and J by 9 bases, leaving 9 bases between them. The CDR3 consists of 11 residues. Germline lookup yields CDR1 SGHRS and CDR2 YFSETQ. The CDR3 DNA follows: TGCGCCAGCAGCTGGGAAACGGCCCAGTACTTC. Translated: CASSWETAQYF.

The rearrangement joins TRBV11-3 to TRBJ1-2; D remains unclear. Trimming stripped 5 bases from V and 2 bases from J, with 15 bases between. In germline, CDR1 is SGHNT, CDR2 YENEEA. This CDR3 has 15 amino acids. CDR3 residues: CASSRSQSGNYGYTF. The CDR3 DNA follows: TGTGCCAGCAGCAGGAGCCAGTCGGGGAACTATGGCTACACCTTC.

Note on this clone: Germline is not matched at one junction end, which may reflect a read error. This sequence joins TRBV7-7 and TRBJ2-5; 14 positions agree with TRBD2. The germline gives CDR1 SSHAT, CDR2 FNYEAQ (reference sequence). CDR3 length: 16 residues. The CDR3 here is CASSSGTSGSQETQYF. The CDR3 DNA is TGTGCTAGCAGCTCCGGGACTAGCGGGAGCCAAGAGACCCAGTACTTC.

This chain links TRBV18 with TRBJ1-2; tentative D call: TRBD1 (5 bases). Per the germline V gene, CDR1 is KGHSH and CDR2 is LQKENI. There are 17 residues in the CDR3. V shed 3 bases and J shed 5 bases, with 22 bases lying between them. The CDR3 region has the DNA TGTGCCAGCTCACCCACTGGGCTCACAGCTCAGGGATATGGCTACACCTTC. Translated: CASSPTGLTAQGYGYTF.

The chain has TRBV6-5 and TRBJ1-6; 7 bases fit TRBD1. The CDR3 spans 14 residues. Germline assignment: CDR1 MNHEY and CDR2 SVGAGI. V trimming: 6 bases; J trimming: 10 bases; junction bases outside the gene matches: 9. CDR3 sequence (DNA): TGTGCCAGCAGATCGACAGGGCGAGGGTCACCCCTCCACTTT. This translates into CASRSTGRGSPLHF.

This chain joins TRBV10-3 and TRBJ2-7; TRBD1 agrees at 10 bases. Germline V lookup: CDR1 ENHRY, CDR2 SYGVKD. The CDR3 has 16 amino acids. The V and J ends lost 0 bases and 3 bases, in that order; junction bases with no gene match: 5. For the CDR3, the DNA is TGTGCCATCAGTGAGTCGGGACAGGGGACCGGCTACGAGCAGTACTTC. It encodes CAISESGQGTGYEQYF.

This chain uses TRBV9 with TRBJ2-2; D call uncertain. With 0 bases removed from V and 8 bases from J, the gap between germline ends came to 5 bases. Germline CDR1 and CDR2: SGDLS and YYNGEE. This CDR3 has 12 amino acids. The CDR3, as DNA: TGTGCCAGCAGCGTAGTTTTGGGGGAGCTGTTTTTT. The encoded protein is CASSVVLGELFF.

The genes are TRBV2 and TRBJ2-1; a weak D match, TRBD1 (6 bases). This CDR3 region has 15 residues. Germline V CDR1 and CDR2: SNHLY, FYNNEI. V dropped 8 bases and J dropped 0 bases, with 14 bases sitting between them. The CDR3 spells CASLDRLSSYNEQFF. CDR3 sequence (DNA): TGTGCCAGCCTAGACAGGTTGAGCTCCTACAATGAGCAGTTCTTC.

The chain combines TRBV5-1 with TRBJ2-5, with D hard to call. The V gene's germline CDR1 is SGHRS and CDR2 YFSETQ. The CDR3 is 13 amino acids. Trimming took 4 bases from V and 2 from J, leaving 9 bases between them. The CDR3 DNA sequence: TGCGCCAGCAGCCTTGGGGTGCAAGAGACCCAGTACTTC. As protein: CASSLGVQETQYF.

This rearrangement joins TRBV28 to TRBJ1-2, with D perhaps matching TRBD1 (6 bases). Trimming stripped 3 bases from V and 8 bases from J, with 10 bases between. The CDR3 length is 12 residues. Germline CDR1 reads MDHEN; CDR2 reads SYDVKM. This CDR3 reads CASSLGGLGYTF. The CDR3 DNA follows: TGTGCCAGCAGTTTGGGGGGGCTAGGCTACACCTTC.

This chain connects TRBV28 to TRBJ1-1; possibly TRBD1 for D (6 bases). CDR3 length: 15 residues. Germline CDR1 and CDR2: MDHEN and SYDVKM. Deletions cut 10 bases from V and 2 bases from J, with 20 bases between. CDR3 loop: CATRQDIAPNTEAFF. CDR3 DNA sequence: TGTGCCACCCGACAGGACATCGCCCCCAACACTGAAGCTTTCTTT.

About this clone itself: Because the CDR3's place on the DNA is in doubt, the DNA is left out and the CDR3 is given as listed by TCRdb. V gene TRBV27 combines with J gene TRBJ2-7; the table assigns TRBD1, which was not confirmed against the DNA. Germline loops: CDR1 MNHEY, CDR2 SMNVEV (reference sequence). Counting both end residues, the CDR3 totals 15 amino acids. The CDR3 spells CASSPFGQGIGREYF.

V usage is TRBV7-2 and J usage is TRBJ2-7; 10 bases align to TRBD2. The ends lost 2 bases at V and 4 bases at J; junction bases unmatched: 5. Germline CDR1 is SGHTA and CDR2 is FQGNSA. The CDR3 length is 15 residues. CDR3 nucleotides: TGTGCCAGCAGCTTACGTCTAGCGGGAGTGTACGAGCAGTACTTC. This codes for CASSLRLAGVYEQYF.

This sequence joins TRBV6-5 and TRBJ1-3; tentatively, D is TRBD1 (6 bases). The CDR3 totals 13 residues. Trimming cost V 6 bases and J 4 bases, with 10 bases left between them. Germline-derived CDR1 and CDR2 are MNHEY and SVGAGI. This chain's CDR3 is CASSTGWGNTIYF. In DNA form, the CDR3 reads TGTGCCAGCAGCACAGGGTGGGGAAACACCATATATTTT.

For the CDR3, the DNA is TGTGCCAGTAGTTCTACAGGGGGCCGGGAGACCCAGTACTTC. Its translation: CASSSTGGRETQYF. The chain employs TRBV19 and TRBJ2-5, with TRBD1 matching over 9 bases. J gave up 5 bases and V 5 bases, and 6 bases lay outside the gene matches. The CDR3 length is 14 residues. The germline V gene encodes CDR1 LNHDA and CDR2 SQIVND (reference sequence).

J is TRBJ1-1 and V is TRBV7-2; D is unresolved. The CDR3 totals 11 residues. Germline CDR1 and CDR2: SGHTA and FQGNSA. Between the trimmed V and J ends, which lost 5 bases and 5 bases, there was a span of 6 bases. The CDR3, as DNA: TGTGCCAGCAGCCCCCGTACTGAAGCTTTCTTT. This sequence encodes CASSPRTEAFF.

V usage is TRBV5-6 and J usage is TRBJ1-2; D is unclear. The CDR3 has 12 residues. The germline V gene has CDR1 SGHDT and CDR2 YYEEEE. Trimming shortened V by 3 bases and J by 2 bases, and 5 bases separated the two germline ends. CDR3 loop: CASSSDNYGYTF. The CDR3 DNA is TGTGCCAGCAGCTCGGACAACTATGGCTACACCTTC.

The rearrangement joins TRBV7-2 to TRBJ2-7; D is ambiguous. There are 14 residues in the CDR3. In germline, CDR1 is SGHTA, CDR2 FQGNSA. Trimming took 1 base from V and 2 from J, leaving 9 bases between them. CDR3 sequence (DNA): TGTGCCAGCAGCTTAGGGACCAGCACCTACGAGCAGTACTTC. Its protein is CASSLGTSTYEQYF.

Turning to this clone: This specimen includes other DNA sequences encoding the same CDR3. The chain links TRBV7-2 to TRBJ1-2; D not resolved. Deletions cut 1 base from V and 1 base from J, with 13 bases between. This CDR3 spans 16 amino acids. The V gene's germline CDR1 is SGHTA and CDR2 FQGNSA. The CDR3 DNA follows: TGTGCCAGCAGCTTAGAAGTCCGGGCCGTTAACTATGGCTACACCTTC. This encodes CASSLEVRAVNYGYTF.

The chain uses TRBV12-5 and TRBJ2-7, with 12 bases that match TRBD1. Losses at the gene ends were 5 bases for V and 5 bases for J; bases not matched to a gene: 4. This CDR3 contains 14 residues. The germline V gene has CDR1 LGHNT and CDR2 FRNRAP. The CDR3 DNA reads TGTGCTAGTGGTAAGGGACAGGGGGCGAACGAGCAGTACTTC. It is translated as CASGKGQGANEQYF.